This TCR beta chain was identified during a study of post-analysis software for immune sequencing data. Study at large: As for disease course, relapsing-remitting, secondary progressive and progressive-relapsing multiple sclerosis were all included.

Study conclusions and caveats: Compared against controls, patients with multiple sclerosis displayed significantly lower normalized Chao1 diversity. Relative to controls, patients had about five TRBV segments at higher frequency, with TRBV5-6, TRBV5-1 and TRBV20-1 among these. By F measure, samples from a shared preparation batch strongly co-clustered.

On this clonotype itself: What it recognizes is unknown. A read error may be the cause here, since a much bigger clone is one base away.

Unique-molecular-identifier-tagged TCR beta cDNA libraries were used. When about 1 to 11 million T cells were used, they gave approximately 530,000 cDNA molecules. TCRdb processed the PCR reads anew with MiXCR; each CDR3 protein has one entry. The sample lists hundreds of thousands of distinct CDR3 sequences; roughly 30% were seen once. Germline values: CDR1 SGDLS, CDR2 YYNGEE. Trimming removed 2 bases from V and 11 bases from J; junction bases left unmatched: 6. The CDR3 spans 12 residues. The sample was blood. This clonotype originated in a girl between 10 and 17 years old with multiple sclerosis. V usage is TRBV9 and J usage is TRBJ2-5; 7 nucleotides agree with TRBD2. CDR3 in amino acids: CASSVREGEQYF. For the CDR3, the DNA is TGTGCCAGCAGCGTCAGGGAGGGTGAGCAGTACTTC. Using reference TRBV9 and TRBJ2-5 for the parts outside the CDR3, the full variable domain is DSGVTQTPKHLITATGQRVTLRCSPRSGDLSVYWYQQSLDQGLQFLIQYYNGEERAKGNILERFSAQQFPDLHSELNLSSLELGDSALYFCASSVREGEQYFGPGTRLLVL.